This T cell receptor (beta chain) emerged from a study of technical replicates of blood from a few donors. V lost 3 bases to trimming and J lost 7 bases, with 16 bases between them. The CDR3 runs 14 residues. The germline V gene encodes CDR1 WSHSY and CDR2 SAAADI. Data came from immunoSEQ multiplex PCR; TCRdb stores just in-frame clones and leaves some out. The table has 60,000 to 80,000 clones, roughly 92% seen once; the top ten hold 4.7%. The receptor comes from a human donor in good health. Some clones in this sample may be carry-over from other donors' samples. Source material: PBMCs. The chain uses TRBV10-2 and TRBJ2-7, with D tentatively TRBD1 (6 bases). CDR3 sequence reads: CASSDPPKGVEQYF. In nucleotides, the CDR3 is TGCGCCAGCAGTGACCCGCCAAAGGGGGTAGAGCAGTACTTC.